This T cell receptor (beta chain) came from a study of cytomegalovirus exposure and HLA in healthy donors. About the study: As released early, the data held 85 million to 95 million unique TCRs from HLA-typed donors. Study-wide points: Later analysis showed most CMV-associated TCR beta chains appearing HLA-restricted.

V was trimmed by 5 bases and J by 3 bases, leaving 4 bases between them. Germline V CDR1 and CDR2: SGHRS, YFSETQ. The CDR3 runs 11 residues. In the case of this clone: Its target is unknown.

Amplification used 60 Vbeta primers and 13 Jbeta primers. The method was immunoSEQ multiplex PCR; TCRdb's version includes in-frame clones alone and lacks a portion of them. The table has 90,000 to 150,000 clones, around 79% seen once. Sequencing input: PBMCs. The rearrangement links TRBV5-1 to TRBJ2-3; the D is unclear. The receptor's source is a woman younger than 30 in good health and CMV-seronegative. The CDR3 reads CASRQTDTQYF. CDR3 coding DNA: TGCGCCAGCAGGCAGACAGATACGCAGTATTTT.